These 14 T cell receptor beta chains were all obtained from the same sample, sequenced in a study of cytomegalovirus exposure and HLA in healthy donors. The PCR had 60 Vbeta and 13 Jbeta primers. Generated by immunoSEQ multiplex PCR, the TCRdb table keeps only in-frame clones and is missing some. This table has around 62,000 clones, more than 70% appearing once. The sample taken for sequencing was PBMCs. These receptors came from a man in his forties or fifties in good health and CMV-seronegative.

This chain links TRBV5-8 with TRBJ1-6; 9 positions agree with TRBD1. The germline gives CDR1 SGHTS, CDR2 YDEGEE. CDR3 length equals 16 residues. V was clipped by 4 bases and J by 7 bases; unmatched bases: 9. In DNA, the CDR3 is TGTGCCAGCAGCGCGGACAGGGGAGTTAACAATTCACCCCTCCACTTT. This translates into CASSADRGVNNSPLHF.

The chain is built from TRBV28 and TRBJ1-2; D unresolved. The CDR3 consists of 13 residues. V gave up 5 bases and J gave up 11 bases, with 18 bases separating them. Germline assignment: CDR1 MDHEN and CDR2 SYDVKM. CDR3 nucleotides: TGTGCCAGCAGTATACAGACCTCGACGGGATACACCTTC. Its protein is CASSIQTSTGYTF.

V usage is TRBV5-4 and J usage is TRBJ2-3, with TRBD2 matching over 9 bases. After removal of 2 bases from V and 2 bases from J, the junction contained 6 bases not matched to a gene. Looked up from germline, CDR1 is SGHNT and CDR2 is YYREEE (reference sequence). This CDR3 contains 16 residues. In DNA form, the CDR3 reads TGTGCCAGCAGCTTCCAGCGGGGGGTCACCACAGATACGCAGTATTTT. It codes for CASSFQRGVTTDTQYF.

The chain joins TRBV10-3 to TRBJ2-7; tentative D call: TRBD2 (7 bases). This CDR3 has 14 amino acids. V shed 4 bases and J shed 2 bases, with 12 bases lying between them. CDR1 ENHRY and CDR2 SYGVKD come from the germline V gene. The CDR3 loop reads CAISGGGGPYEQYF. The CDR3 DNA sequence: TGTGCCATCAGTGGAGGGGGGGGGCCCTACGAGCAGTACTTC.

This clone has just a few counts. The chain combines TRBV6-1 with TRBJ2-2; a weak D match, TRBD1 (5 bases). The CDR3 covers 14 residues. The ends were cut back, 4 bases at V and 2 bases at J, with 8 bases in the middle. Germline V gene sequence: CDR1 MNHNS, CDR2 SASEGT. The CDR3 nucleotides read TGTGCCAGCAGTGGACAGAGCAACACCGGGGAGCTGTTTTTT. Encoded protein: CASSGQSNTGELFF.

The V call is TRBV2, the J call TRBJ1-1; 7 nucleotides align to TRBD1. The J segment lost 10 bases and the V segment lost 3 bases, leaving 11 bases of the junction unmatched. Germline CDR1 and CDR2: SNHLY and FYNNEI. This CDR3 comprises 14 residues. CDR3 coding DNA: TGTGCCAGCAGTGAGAGGGGGCTGGGTTGGGTAGCTTTCTTT. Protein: CASSERGLGWVAFF. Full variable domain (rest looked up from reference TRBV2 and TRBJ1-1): EPEVTQTPSHQVTQMGQEVILRCVPISNHLYFYWYRQILGQKVEFLVSFYNNEISEKSEIFDDQFSVERPDGSNFTLKIRSTKLEDSAMYFCASSERGLGWVAFFGQGTRLTVV.

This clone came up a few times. This chain's CDR3 is CASSQVPGERNTGELFF. In nucleotides, the CDR3 is TGTGCCAGCAGCCAAGTTCCGGGGGAGAGGAACACCGGGGAGCTGTTTTTT. This chain uses TRBV4-2 with TRBJ2-2, with a tentative D call TRBD2 (6 bases). Germline CDR1 is LGHNA and CDR2 is YNFKEQ. Trimming removed 1 base at V and 1 base at J, with 13 bases between. This CDR3 has 17 amino acids.

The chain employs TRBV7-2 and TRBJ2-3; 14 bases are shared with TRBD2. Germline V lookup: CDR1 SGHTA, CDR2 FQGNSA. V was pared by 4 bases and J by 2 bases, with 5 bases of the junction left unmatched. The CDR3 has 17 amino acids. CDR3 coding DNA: TGTGCCAGCAGCTCCCGACTAGCGGGGGGGACCACAGATACGCAGTATTTT. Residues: CASSSRLAGGTTDTQYF.

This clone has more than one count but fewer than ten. Here the CDR3 reads CASSPKPGVNTEAFF. Written as DNA, the CDR3 is TGTGCCAGCAGCCCCAAGCCGGGAGTGAACACTGAAGCTTTCTTT. The gene calls are TRBV6-6 and TRBJ1-1; D gene uncertain. The V end lost 6 bases, the J end lost 0 bases, and 14 bases lay between the germline ends. The CDR3 is made up of 15 amino acids. Germline-derived CDR1 and CDR2 are MNHNY and SVGAGI (reference sequence).

CDR3 nucleotide sequence: TGCGCCAGCAGTGAACAGGGGGACGGTGGAAACACCATATATTTT. It yields the protein CASSEQGDGGNTIYF. The genes are TRBV10-2 and TRBJ1-3; TRBD1 aligns across 8 bases. V shed 3 bases, J shed 3 bases, and the junction held 4 bases outside the gene matches. Per the germline V gene, CDR1 is WSHSY and CDR2 is SAAADI. This CDR3 contains 15 residues.

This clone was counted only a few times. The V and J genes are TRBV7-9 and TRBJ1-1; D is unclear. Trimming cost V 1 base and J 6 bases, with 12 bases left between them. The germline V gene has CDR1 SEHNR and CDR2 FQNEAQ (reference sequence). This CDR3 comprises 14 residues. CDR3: CASSLGAEGAEAFF. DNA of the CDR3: TGTGCCAGCAGCTTAGGGGCGGAGGGCGCTGAAGCTTTCTTT. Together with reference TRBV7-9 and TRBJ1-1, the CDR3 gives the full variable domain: DTGVSQNPRHKITKRGQNVTFRCDPISEHNRLYWYRQTLGQGPEFLTYFQNEAQLEKSRLLSDRFSAERPKGSFSTLEIQRTEQGDSAMYLCASSLGAEGAEAFFGQGTRLTVV.

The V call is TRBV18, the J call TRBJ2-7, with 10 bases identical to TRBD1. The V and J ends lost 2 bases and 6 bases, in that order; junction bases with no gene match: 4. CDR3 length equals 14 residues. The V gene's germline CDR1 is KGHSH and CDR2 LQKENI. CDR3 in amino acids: CASSPIGQGVEQYF. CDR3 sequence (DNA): TGTGCCAGCTCACCAATCGGACAGGGGGTCGAGCAGTACTTC.

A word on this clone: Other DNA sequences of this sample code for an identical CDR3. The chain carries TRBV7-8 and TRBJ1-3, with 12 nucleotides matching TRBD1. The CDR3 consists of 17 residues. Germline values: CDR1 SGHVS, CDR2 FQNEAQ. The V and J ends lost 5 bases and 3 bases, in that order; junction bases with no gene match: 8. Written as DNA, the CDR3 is TGTGCCAGCAGCCCTAGGGGACAGGGGGCGCTTGGAAACACCATATATTTT. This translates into CASSPRGQGALGNTIYF.

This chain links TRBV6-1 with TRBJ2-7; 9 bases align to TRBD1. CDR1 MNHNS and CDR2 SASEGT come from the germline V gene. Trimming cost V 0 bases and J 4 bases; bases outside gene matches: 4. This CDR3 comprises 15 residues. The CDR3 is CASSEAGQGPYEQYF. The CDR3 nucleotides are TGTGCCAGCAGTGAAGCGGGACAGGGTCCGTACGAGCAGTACTTC.